These 18 T cell receptor beta chains were all obtained from the same sample, sequenced in a study of shared clonotypes between healthy human individuals. The assay was immunoSEQ multiplex PCR, and TCRdb's table has in-frame clones only and misses some. The table shows about 2.4 million clones, with roughly 93% occurring only once. Input material: naive CD4+ T cells from PBMCs. Subset noted: CD45RA+ positively selected. These receptor sequences come from a man aged 18 to 35 in good health. Some clones in this sample may be carry-over from other donors' samples.

The chain is built from TRBV7-9 and TRBJ1-4; 7 bases are shared with TRBD1. This CDR3 contains 15 residues. Germline V lookup: CDR1 SEHNR, CDR2 FQNEAQ (reference sequence). V shed 5 bases and J 0 bases; nucleotides not matched to a gene: 3. In nucleotides, the CDR3 is TGTGCCAGCAGCAAAGGGGGCGCAACTAATGAAAAACTGTTTTTT. Protein sequence: CASSKGGATNEKLFF. Full variable domain (outside the CDR3, taken from reference TRBV7-9 and TRBJ1-4): DTGVSQNPRHKITKRGQNVTFRCDPISEHNRLYWYRQTLGQGPEFLTYFQNEAQLEKSRLLSDRFSAERPKGSFSTLEIQRTEQGDSAMYLCASSKGGATNEKLFFGSGTQLSVL.

With respect to this clone: The sample has other DNA sequences that encode this CDR3 too. V and J are TRBV28 and TRBJ1-1; 10 bases line up with TRBD1. CDR1 is MDHEN and CDR2 is SYDVKM in the germline V gene. This CDR3 region has 14 residues. The V and J ends lost 3 bases and 5 bases, in that order; junction bases with no gene match: 3. CDR3 bases: TGTGCCAGCAGTTTGGGACAGGGGAGAACTGAAGCTTTCTTT. Its protein product is CASSLGQGRTEAFF.

The rearrangement links TRBV4-3 to TRBJ2-7; D possibly corresponds to TRBD2 (5 bases). Trimming took off 1 base at V and 2 bases at J, with 9 bases between the two ends. The CDR3 runs 14 residues. Germline CDR1 reads LGHNA; CDR2 reads YSLEER. The CDR3 DNA is TGCGCCAGCAGCCAAGGTGGGAGTGCCTACGAGCAGTACTTC. It is translated as CASSQGGSAYEQYF.

The rearrangement uses TRBV6-5 and TRBJ1-3; the D is unclear. V dropped 4 bases and J dropped 1 base, with 11 bases sitting between them. Germline-derived CDR1 and CDR2 are MNHEY and SVGAGI. This CDR3 spans 15 amino acids. The chain's CDR3 is CASSSTTQSGNTIYF. CDR3 DNA sequence: TGTGCCAGCAGTTCCACGACACAATCTGGAAACACCATATATTTT.

The rearrangement uses TRBV7-2 and TRBJ2-3; D is perhaps TRBD2 (6 bases). Per the germline V gene, CDR1 is SGHTA and CDR2 is FQGNSA. V lost 5 bases and J 6 bases, leaving 9 bases between the germline ends. The CDR3 has 12 amino acids. The CDR3 nucleotides read TGTGCCAGCAGCCGGACTATCGATACGCAGTATTTT. Amino acid sequence: CASSRTIDTQYF.

The chain employs TRBV19 and TRBJ2-1; D assignment may be TRBD1 or TRBD2 (5 bases each). Germline V lookup: CDR1 LNHDA, CDR2 SQIVND (reference sequence). V dropped 2 bases and J dropped 10 bases, with 24 bases sitting between them. The CDR3 covers 17 residues. The CDR3: CASSINLSGTRHREQFF. For the CDR3, the DNA is TGTGCCAGTAGTATAAACCTTTCCGGGACCAGACACCGGGAGCAGTTCTTC.

The genes are TRBV11-2 and TRBJ2-1, with 9 bases that match TRBD2. The junction had 7 bases not matched to a gene; V was cut back by 5 bases and J by 5 bases. From germline, CDR1 is SGHAT and CDR2 FQNNGV. The CDR3 has 15 amino acids. CDR3 in amino acids: CASSPLTSGNNEQFF. The CDR3 DNA reads TGTGCCAGCAGCCCCTTGACTAGCGGAAACAATGAGCAGTTCTTC. The variable domain in full, with the rest retrieved from reference TRBV11-2 and TRBJ2-1, is EAGVAQSPRYKIIEKRQSVAFWCNPISGHATLYWYQQILGQGPKLLIQFQNNGVVDDSQLPKDRFSAERLKGVDSTLKIQPAKLEDSAVYLCASSPLTSGNNEQFFGPGTRLTVL.

The V and J genes are TRBV5-4 and TRBJ1-1; D remains ambiguous. Looked up from germline, CDR1 is SGHNT and CDR2 is YYREEE (reference sequence). The CDR3 has 14 residues. V gave up 5 bases and J gave up 1 base, with 12 bases separating them. The CDR3 spells CASSSRGTNTEAFF. For the CDR3, the DNA is TGTGCCAGCAGTTCTCGGGGTACGAACACTGAAGCTTTCTTT.

The chain is built from TRBV6-1 and TRBJ1-1, with TRBD1 matching 7 bases. The trim removed 7 bases at V and 0 bases at J, leaving 8 bases unmatched. Germline CDR1 is MNHNS and CDR2 is SASEGT. The CDR3 has 15 residues. CDR3 nucleotide sequence: TGTGCCAGCACCCACAGGGGCACACTGAACACTGAAGCTTTCTTT. It encodes CASTHRGTLNTEAFF.

This chain connects TRBV9 to TRBJ2-3, with 8 bases identical to TRBD2. Per germline, CDR1 SGDLS and CDR2 YYNGEE. Trimming took 4 bases from V and 9 from J; bases not matched to a gene: 10. This CDR3 has 14 amino acids. This CDR3 is CASSPRATGGTQYF. For the CDR3, the DNA is TGTGCCAGCAGCCCCCGCGCGACGGGAGGGACGCAGTATTTT.

The chain employs TRBV25-1 and TRBJ1-1; 12 bases map to TRBD1. Germline-derived CDR1 and CDR2 are MGHDK and SYGVNS. After removal of 8 bases from V and 8 bases from J, the junction contained 6 bases not matched to a gene. The CDR3 sequence is 13 residues long. In DNA form, the CDR3 reads TGTGCCAGCGGGGGGACAGGGGGCAGGGAAGCTTTCTTT. This sequence encodes CASGGTGGREAFF.

V and J are TRBV29-1 and TRBJ2-5, with D possibly matching TRBD1 (6 bases). The CDR3 loop spans 13 amino acids. V lost 5 bases and J lost 7, with 17 bases in between. Germline CDR1 reads SQVTM; CDR2 reads ANQGSEA. CDR3 nucleotide sequence: TGCAGCGTTCAAAGCCGGGCCAGGGGGACCCAGTACTTC. Translation: CSVQSRARGTQYF.

The V call is TRBV2, the J call TRBJ2-1; 7 positions agree with TRBD2. Trimming cost V 1 base and J 8 bases; bases outside gene matches: 8. There are 15 residues in the CDR3. Per the germline V gene, CDR1 is SNHLY and CDR2 is FYNNEI. This CDR3 is CASSEDGRESYEQFF. CDR3 sequence (DNA): TGTGCCAGCAGTGAAGACGGGCGGGAGAGCTATGAGCAGTTCTTC.

The V call is TRBV28, the J call TRBJ2-7; 8 nucleotides line up with TRBD2. The trim removed 6 bases at V and 3 bases at J, leaving 10 bases unmatched. Germline CDR1 is MDHEN and CDR2 is SYDVKM. This CDR3 spans 15 amino acids. Here the CDR3 reads CASSIQPSGSYEQYF. The DNA for the CDR3 is TGTGCCAGCAGCATCCAACCGAGCGGGAGCTACGAGCAGTACTTC.

The chain recombines TRBV19 with TRBJ1-2, with D tentatively TRBD1 (5 bases). Deletions cut 0 bases from V and 2 bases from J, with 10 bases between. Germline V gives CDR1 LNHDA, CDR2 SQIVND (reference sequence). CDR3 length equals 15 residues. The CDR3 is CASSIDNRQNYGYTF. CDR3 nucleotide sequence: TGTGCCAGTAGTATAGACAACAGACAGAACTATGGCTACACCTTC.

The rearrangement uses TRBV19 and TRBJ2-1, with D possibly matching TRBD1 (6 bases). This CDR3 spans 15 amino acids. The V and J ends lost 7 bases and 4 bases respectively, with 17 bases between them. Germline V gene sequence: CDR1 LNHDA, CDR2 SQIVND (reference sequence). The CDR3 coding sequence is TGTGCCAGTACTGCCGGGACAAACTTATACAATGAGCAGTTCTTC. It encodes CASTAGTNLYNEQFF.

The V and J genes are TRBV7-2 and TRBJ2-2; TRBD2 matches 7 bases. There are 16 residues in the CDR3. Germline V lookup: CDR1 SGHTA, CDR2 FQGNSA. V shed 0 bases and J 5 bases; nucleotides not matched to a gene: 6. CDR3 amino acids: CASSLAFRGGTGELFF. CDR3 DNA sequence: TGTGCCAGCAGCTTAGCATTCCGGGGAGGGACCGGGGAGCTGTTTTTT.

V usage is TRBV4-1 and J usage is TRBJ1-1; TRBD1 might be the D (5 bases). The CDR3 length is 16 residues. V was pared by 2 bases and J by 2 bases, with 15 bases between. Germline lookup yields CDR1 MGHRA and CDR2 YSYEKL. CDR3 residues: CASSQQPTGLNTEAFF. The CDR3 nucleotides are TGCGCCAGCAGCCAACAACCGACGGGACTCAACACTGAAGCTTTCTTT.